These 32 T cell receptor beta chains were all obtained from the same sample, sequenced in a study of CD8+ T cells in alopecia areata. RNA extraction and reverse transcription yielded cDNA as sequencing template. Produced via immunoSEQ multiplex PCR; TCRdb's table is partial and in-frame only. The sample comprises a few hundred thousand clones, 60% of which are singletons, and 0.93% rests with the top ten. The treatment is: oral pan-JAK inhibitor, 5-10 mg twice daily. Sequencing used CD4+ T cells sorted from blood, obtained around week 54, from a patient treated with tofacitinib. The receptors were sampled from a human donor with alopecia areata.

V is TRBV7-2 and J is TRBJ2-2; the D call may be TRBD1 or TRBD2 (6 bases each). V shed 0 bases and J shed 4 bases, with 9 bases lying between them. The CDR3 contains 15 residues. Germline V CDR1 and CDR2: SGHTA, FQGNSA. In DNA, the CDR3 is TGTGCCAGCAGCTTAGCGGGGGGCGCCACCGGGGAGCTGTTTTTT. It codes for CASSLAGGATGELFF.

This clone was seen just once. Other DNA sequences in the same sample also yield this CDR3. The chain joins TRBV7-2 to TRBJ2-3; unclear D gene. The CDR3 covers 12 residues. The germline CDR1 and CDR2 sequences are SGHTA and FQGNSA. Trimming took 3 bases from V and 3 from J, leaving 4 bases between them. CDR3 DNA: TGTGCCAGCAGCTTGGCTACAGATACGCAGTATTTT. Its protein product is CASSLATDTQYF.

The chain uses TRBV6-6 and TRBJ2-1; D gene ambiguous. CDR1 is MNHNY and CDR2 is SVGAGI in the germline V gene (reference sequence). Between the trimmed V and J ends, which lost 2 bases and 4 bases, there was a span of 3 bases. The CDR3 is 12 residues long. The CDR3 DNA is TGTGCCAGCAGTTACCGGTACAATGAGCAGTTCTTC. It codes for CASSYRYNEQFF.

The CDR3 DNA sequence: TGCAGCGTTGAGATTCTAGACCGCTATGGCTACACCTTC. Amino acids: CSVEILDRYGYTF. This sequence joins TRBV29-1 and TRBJ1-2; no definite D call. V lost 3 bases and J lost 4, with 12 bases in between. The CDR3 loop spans 13 amino acids. Germline-derived CDR1 and CDR2 are SQVTM and ANQGSEA.

The chain couples TRBV29-1 to TRBJ2-7, with D tentatively TRBD1 (6 bases). The germline V gene has CDR1 SQVTM and CDR2 ANQGSEA. The CDR3 is 12 amino acids. V dropped 4 bases and J dropped 2 bases, with 9 bases sitting between them. CDR3 protein: CSVVRDTYEQYF. In DNA form, the CDR3 reads TGCAGCGTTGTCCGGGACACCTACGAGCAGTACTTC.

The chain links TRBV15 to TRBJ1-1; D not resolved. The germline V gene encodes CDR1 LNHNV and CDR2 YYDKDF (reference sequence). This CDR3 region has 14 residues. V dropped 0 bases and J dropped 2 bases, with 7 bases sitting between them. This chain's CDR3 is CATSRDSLNTEAFF. DNA of the CDR3: TGTGCCACCAGCAGAGACTCCCTAAACACTGAAGCTTTCTTT.

In this sample, this clone turned up once. The chain uses TRBV6-6 and TRBJ1-2; no clear D. The CDR3 totals 12 residues. Trimming took 6 bases from V and 8 from J, leaving 13 bases between them. CDR1 and CDR2 (germline): MNHNY, SVGAGI (reference sequence). CDR3 nucleotide sequence: TGTGCCAGCAGACGGACGTCTATGGGCTACACCTTC. This translates into CASRRTSMGYTF.

The CDR3, as DNA: TGTGCCTCCGCTAGGGGGGACACTGAAGCTTTCTTT. Residues: CASARGDTEAFF. The chain recombines TRBV30 with TRBJ1-1, with TRBD1 as a possible D gene (6 bases). V was shortened by 7 bases and J by 3 bases, with 12 bases between the two germline ends. The germline V gene has CDR1 GTSNPN and CDR2 SVGIG (reference sequence). This CDR3 is 12 amino acids long.

This clone was counted a few times. This chain connects TRBV29-1 to TRBJ1-2; no reliable D call. The CDR3 is 13 residues long. The V gene's germline CDR1 is SQVTM and CDR2 ANQGSEA. Trimming stripped 4 bases from V and 1 base from J, with 10 bases between. This CDR3 is CSVVQGFNYGYTF. In DNA, the CDR3 is TGCAGCGTTGTACAAGGTTTTAACTATGGCTACACCTTC.

The chain combines TRBV5-7 with TRBJ2-7, with a possible D match to TRBD2 (6 bases). TRBV5-7 is marked as an open reading frame, function uncertain. The length of the CDR3 is 15 residues. V was cut by 0 bases and J by 0 bases, with 10 bases left in between. The CDR3 sequence is CASSLDGGSSYEQYF. For the CDR3, the DNA is TGTGCCAGCAGCTTGGACGGGGGAAGCTCCTACGAGCAGTACTTC.

This clone appeared a single time. The chain employs TRBV7-8 and TRBJ2-4; D remains ambiguous. The length of the CDR3 is 14 residues. Looked up from germline, CDR1 is SGHVS and CDR2 is FQNEAQ. Trimming left V 1 base short and J 8 bases short, with 12 bases between. The CDR3 sequence: CASSLGLVLDIQYF. CDR3 DNA: TGTGCCAGCAGCTTAGGGCTAGTCCTGGACATTCAGTACTTC.

A few counts support this clone. V gene TRBV7-9 combines with J gene TRBJ2-1; D tentatively reads TRBD1 or TRBD2 (5 bases each). V lost 6 bases and J lost 10, with 7 bases in between. This CDR3 is built from 10 residues. Germline CDR1 and CDR2: SEHNR and FQNEAQ (reference sequence). CDR3 in DNA: TGTGCCAGCAGGGGGGAGGAGCAGTTCTTC. Its protein product is CASRGEEQFF.

This clone was counted between two and nine times. The DNA for the CDR3 is TGTGCCTCAGCGACAGGGGGTGATCAGCCCCAGCATTTT. Its protein is CASATGGDQPQHF. The V gene is TRBV30, the J gene TRBJ1-5, with 9 positions matching TRBD1. Trimming at V came to 7 bases and at J to 5 bases, leaving 6 bases not matched to a gene. The germline CDR1 and CDR2 sequences are GTSNPN and SVGIG (reference sequence). This CDR3 contains 13 residues.

V usage is TRBV19 and J usage is TRBJ2-1, with no clear D. The ends were cut back, 1 base at V and 6 bases at J, with 13 bases in the middle. CDR1 and CDR2 (germline): LNHDA, SQIVND (reference sequence). CDR3 length: 15 amino acids. CDR3 nucleotides: TGTGCCAGTAGTATAGGGGCCCAAAGAATCAATGAGCAGTTCTTC. Encoded protein: CASSIGAQRINEQFF.

The rearrangement uses TRBV29-1 and TRBJ2-7; the D gene is possibly TRBD2 (5 bases). V was trimmed by 0 bases and J by 1 base, leaving 10 bases between them. In germline, CDR1 is SQVTM, CDR2 ANQGSEA. This CDR3 contains 14 residues. The CDR3 here is CSVEDPGKSYEQYF. In DNA, the CDR3 is TGCAGCGTTGAAGATCCCGGGAAATCCTACGAGCAGTACTTC.

This clone appeared a single time. The chain employs TRBV5-6 and TRBJ2-3; D not certain. V shed 4 bases and J shed 0 bases, with 9 bases lying between them. Germline assignment: CDR1 SGHDT and CDR2 YYEEEE. The CDR3 is 14 residues long. The CDR3 region has the DNA TGTGCCAGCAGCACACGGACGAGCACAGATACGCAGTATTTT. Its translation is CASSTRTSTDTQYF. Looking up the rest from reference TRBV5-6 and TRBJ2-3 gives the full variable domain: DAGVTQSPTHLIKTRGQQVTLRCSPKSGHDTVSWYQQALGQGPQFIFQYYEEEERQRGNFPDRFSGHQFPNYSSELNVNALLLGDSALYLCASSTRTSTDTQYFGPGTRLTVL.

V usage is TRBV11-2 and J usage is TRBJ1-1, with TRBD1 matching 7 bases. J lost 7 bases, V lost 1 base, and 9 bases had no gene match. CDR1 is SGHAT, CDR2 FQNNGV, per germline. The CDR3 has 15 amino acids. CDR3 in DNA: TGTGCCAGCAGCTTAGTAAACAGGGGTCAGGGTGAAGCTTTCTTT. Translation: CASSLVNRGQGEAFF.

V and J are TRBV19 and TRBJ2-1, with D possibly TRBD2 on 6 matching bases. Looked up from germline, CDR1 is LNHDA and CDR2 is SQIVND (reference sequence). The ends were cut back, 8 bases at V and 2 bases at J, with 16 bases in the middle. The CDR3 extends over 15 amino acids. CDR3 sequence reads: CASGGWTGAYNEQFF. The DNA for the CDR3 is TGTGCCAGTGGCGGTTGGACGGGGGCCTACAATGAGCAGTTCTTC.

This clone was seen only a few times. V usage is TRBV29-1 and J usage is TRBJ2-5; D might be TRBD1 (6 bases). V gave up 6 bases and J gave up 4 bases, with 12 bases separating them. The CDR3 spans 12 residues. From germline, CDR1 is SQVTM and CDR2 ANQGSEA. The CDR3: CSVERQAETQYF. The CDR3 DNA is TGCAGCGTGGAGAGACAGGCAGAGACCCAGTACTTC.

The CDR3 region is CASSALRGSLGTDTQYF. Here the CDR3 DNA reads TGTGCCAGCAGTGCGTTGAGGGGGTCCCTTGGCACAGATACGCAGTATTTT. This rearrangement joins TRBV2 to TRBJ2-3; D possibly corresponds to TRBD1 (6 bases). The CDR3 is 17 residues long. Germline CDR1 and CDR2: SNHLY and FYNNEI. V gave up 4 bases and J gave up 1 base, with 18 bases separating them.

The chain carries TRBV4-1 and TRBJ1-4; TRBD1 might be the D (6 bases). This CDR3 spans 15 amino acids. V dropped 1 base and J dropped 4 bases, with 10 bases sitting between them. CDR1 is MGHRA and CDR2 is YSYEKL in the germline V gene. The CDR3 loop is CASSQVNRDNEKLFF. The CDR3 DNA follows: TGCGCCAGCAGCCAAGTCAACAGGGATAATGAAAAACTGTTTTTT.

The chain recombines TRBV30 with TRBJ2-7; D call uncertain. There are 13 residues in the CDR3. Germline values: CDR1 GTSNPN, CDR2 SVGIG (reference sequence). Trimming took off 1 base at V and 3 bases at J, with 10 bases between the two ends. CDR3 in amino acids: CAWSEGPVYEQYF. DNA of the CDR3: TGTGCCTGGAGTGAGGGTCCCGTCTACGAGCAGTACTTC.

In its sample, this clone was seen a few times. This rearrangement joins TRBV2 to TRBJ1-5; D gene uncertain. CDR3 length: 11 amino acids. V lost 8 bases, J lost 10 bases, and 12 bases lay in between. From germline, CDR1 is SNHLY and CDR2 FYNNEI. CDR3 bases: TGTGCCAGCGGAGAAATTGCCCCCCAGCATTTT. Its translation is CASGEIAPQHF.

This clone was counted once. V and J are TRBV6-5 and TRBJ1-2; 7 positions match TRBD1. Unmatched junction bases numbered 2, after V lost 6 bases and J lost 7 bases. This CDR3 region has 11 residues. The V gene's germline CDR1 is MNHEY and CDR2 SVGAGI. CDR3: CASRQGSGYTF. Written as DNA, the CDR3 is TGTGCCAGCAGACAGGGGTCTGGCTACACCTTC.

V is TRBV27 and J is TRBJ2-7; perhaps TRBD1 as D (6 bases). With 3 bases removed from V and 5 bases from J, the gap between germline ends came to 14 bases. Germline lookup yields CDR1 MNHEY and CDR2 SMNVEV (reference sequence). This CDR3 is 14 amino acids long. CDR3 sequence reads: CASSFRQGSHEQYF. CDR3 bases: TGTGCCAGCAGTTTTCGGCAGGGGTCCCACGAGCAGTACTTC.

This clone was picked up a small number of times. This sequence joins TRBV7-6 and TRBJ2-7; 7 nucleotides match TRBD1. Germline values: CDR1 SGHVS, CDR2 FNYEAQ. This CDR3 is 12 amino acids long. J lost 5 bases, V lost 3 bases, and 1 base had no gene match. CDR3 residues: CASSLTGNEQYF. Written as DNA, the CDR3 is TGTGCCAGCAGCTTGACAGGGAACGAGCAGTACTTC.

The V and J genes are TRBV7-9 and TRBJ2-5; D is perhaps TRBD1 or TRBD2 (5 bases each). Germline values: CDR1 SEHNR, CDR2 FQNEAQ (reference sequence). CDR3 length: 17 amino acids. V was pared by 4 bases and J by 6 bases, with 24 bases between. DNA for the CDR3: TGTGCCAGCAGCTCGGCCGGGCCGGGACCGAGGGTACAGACCCAGTACTTC. This encodes CASSSAGPGPRVQTQYF. Based on the CDR3 plus reference TRBV7-9 and TRBJ2-5, the full variable domain is DTGVSQNPRHKITKRGQNVTFRCDPISEHNRLYWYRQTLGQGPEFLTYFQNEAQLEKSRLLSDRFSAERPKGSFSTLEIQRTEQGDSAMYLCASSSAGPGPRVQTQYFGPGTRLLVL.

The chain has TRBV6-6 and TRBJ1-2, with D uncertain. Germline loops: CDR1 MNHNY, CDR2 SVGAGI (reference sequence). This CDR3 is 11 amino acids long. V shed 7 bases and J shed 7 bases, with 10 bases lying between them. The CDR3 region is CASIQDSGYTF. CDR3 bases: TGTGCCAGCATCCAGGATTCTGGCTACACCTTC.

The chain uses TRBV5-1 and TRBJ2-6; D not resolved. The CDR3 runs 17 residues. V lost 1 base and J lost 0, with 11 bases in between. Per the germline V gene, CDR1 is SGHRS and CDR2 is YFSETQ. The DNA for the CDR3 is TGCGCCAGCAGCTTGTCCACAGCGAGCTCTGGGGCCAACGTCCTGACTTTC. It yields the protein CASSLSTASSGANVLTF.

The V and J genes are TRBV6-6 and TRBJ2-4, with no clear D. CDR1 MNHNY and CDR2 SVGAGI come from the germline V gene (reference sequence). V gave up 0 bases and J gave up 1 base, with 7 bases separating them. The CDR3 has 15 amino acids. This CDR3 is CASSYSGDAKNIQYF. The CDR3 DNA reads as TGTGCCAGCAGTTACTCCGGTGATGCCAAAAACATTCAGTACTTC.

About this clone: In the same sample, other DNA sequences code for this CDR3. V gene TRBV29-1 combines with J gene TRBJ2-1; the D gene is possibly TRBD2 (6 bases). The CDR3 length is 12 residues. V was pared by 5 bases and J by 7 bases, with 12 bases between. Germline-derived CDR1 and CDR2 are SQVTM and ANQGSEA. CDR3 DNA: TGCAGCGTTCGGCGGAGGGGTAATGAGCAGTTCTTC. The encoded protein is CSVRRRGNEQFF.

A few counts support this clone. The CDR3 loop reads CASSEPLRLAGETQYF. CDR3 bases: TGTGCCAGCAGTGAACCCCTGAGACTGGCGGGAGAGACCCAGTACTTC. The rearrangement joins TRBV25-1 to TRBJ2-5; the D gene is possibly TRBD2 (5 bases). Germline CDR1 is MGHDK and CDR2 is SYGVNS. Deletions cut 2 bases from V and 4 bases from J, with 17 bases between. The CDR3 covers 16 residues.